This T cell receptor (beta chain) comes out of a study of OX40 agonist ivuxolimab in advanced cancers. Study-wide findings and caveats: Expanded clones were, on average, more numerous among CD8+ T cells than CD4+.

The V end lost 3 bases, the J end lost 8 bases, and 8 bases lay between the germline ends. This CDR3 contains 11 residues. Germline CDR1 SGHDT, CDR2 YYEEEE. As regards this clone: Its antigen is as yet unknown.

Clones were sequenced by immunoSEQ multiplex PCR, and TCRdb holds only the in-frame ones, with some missing. The data show some 70,000 clones, around 80% seen once. Sequencing was performed on CD4+ or CD8+ T cells sorted from blood, taken in a trial of the OX40 agonist ivuxolimab. The receptor was derived from an adult with an advanced solid tumor such as melanoma, head and neck, liver or kidney cancer. The chain has TRBV5-6 and TRBJ1-2; D not resolved. This CDR3 reads CASSSYGGYTF. For the CDR3, the DNA is TGTGCCAGCAGCTCGTACGGGGGCTACACCTTC.